The 12 T cell receptor beta chains below were found in one sample sequenced in a study of identical twins. A single record per CDR3 protein comes from TCRdb applying MiXCR to the 5' RACE reads. The sample shows hundreds of thousands of distinct CDR3 sequences, approximately 6.1% of them seen only once. Sequencing was performed on naive T cells sorted from blood. The receptor set was obtained from a young man in good health.

The CDR3 DNA sequence: TGCAGCGTTGGAGGGACAGGGTCGGCACCCCTCCACTTT. Its protein product is CSVGGTGSAPLHF. The gene calls are TRBV29-1 and TRBJ1-6, with 9 bases aligning to TRBD1. The CDR3 length is 13 residues. V was clipped by 4 bases and J by 11 bases; unmatched bases: 6. Germline V gene data show CDR1 as SQVTM and CDR2 as ANQGSEA.

This clonotype was counted many times. This rearrangement joins TRBV20-1 to TRBJ2-4, with 11 bases fitting TRBD1. CDR1 is DFQATT, CDR2 SNEGSKA, per germline (reference sequence). V lost 6 bases, J lost 5 bases, and 3 bases stayed unmatched. CDR3 length equals 13 residues. Here the CDR3 reads CSAPDRGQNIQYF. CDR3 nucleotides: TGCAGTGCCCCGGACAGGGGGCAAAACATTCAGTACTTC.

In this sample, this clonotype turned up many times. This sequence joins TRBV5-5 and TRBJ1-5; D is unclear. Trimming took off 4 bases at V and 0 bases at J, with 14 bases between the two ends. The germline gives CDR1 SGHKS, CDR2 YYEKEE (reference sequence). The CDR3 extends over 16 amino acids. The CDR3 here is CASSNRPGYSNQPQHF. CDR3 coding DNA: TGTGCCAGCAGCAATCGACCGGGGTATAGCAATCAGCCCCAGCATTTT.

This clonotype has at least ten counts. This chain connects TRBV10-3 to TRBJ2-1; a weak D match, TRBD2 (7 bases). The length of the CDR3 is 15 residues. V lost 3 bases and J lost 4, with 13 bases in between. Germline lookup yields CDR1 ENHRY and CDR2 SYGVKD. The CDR3 DNA reads TGTGCCATCAGTGAAGGGGGAGGGGGGTACAATGAGCAGTTCTTC. Translating gives CAISEGGGGYNEQFF.

The rearrangement uses TRBV20-1 and TRBJ1-1; D possibly corresponds to TRBD1 (5 bases). Germline CDR1 and CDR2: DFQATT and SNEGSKA (reference sequence). This CDR3 contains 13 residues. Trimming shortened V by 5 bases and J by 0 bases, and 10 bases separated the two germline ends. CDR3 sequence (DNA): TGCAGTGCTCGGAGGACACTGAACACTGAAGCTTTCTTT. Protein sequence: CSARRTLNTEAFF.

This clonotype appeared many times. The chain has TRBV6-1 and TRBJ1-3; 7 nucleotides align to TRBD1. V was pared by 5 bases and J by 4 bases, with 5 bases of the junction left unmatched. From germline, CDR1 is MNHNS and CDR2 SASEGT. The CDR3 totals 14 residues. The CDR3 DNA is TGTGCCAGCAGTCTCAGGGGGAAGGGAAACACCATATATTTT. This gives the protein CASSLRGKGNTIYF.

This clonotype was counted ten times or more. DNA for the CDR3: TGCAGCGTTGAAGCTGAGAACACCGGGGAGCTGTTTTTT. This translates into CSVEAENTGELFF. The V and J genes are TRBV29-1 and TRBJ2-2; D is unclear. This CDR3 has 13 amino acids. V was cut by 1 base and J by 1 base, with 4 bases left in between. The germline V gene encodes CDR1 SQVTM and CDR2 ANQGSEA.

This clonotype was counted ten times or more. The genes are TRBV5-1 and TRBJ2-5; a weak D match, TRBD1 (6 bases). The germline CDR1 and CDR2 sequences are SGHRS and YFSETQ. The V and J ends lost 3 bases and 4 bases respectively, with 10 bases between them. The length of the CDR3 is 13 residues. CDR3 protein: CASSSQGAETQYF. CDR3 bases: TGCGCCAGCAGCTCACAGGGTGCAGAGACCCAGTACTTC.

This clonotype was seen at least ten times. V usage is TRBV20-1 and J usage is TRBJ1-5, with D unresolved. Germline-derived CDR1 and CDR2 are DFQATT and SNEGSKA (reference sequence). V lost 3 bases to trimming and J lost 7 bases, with 16 bases between them. The CDR3 sequence is 14 residues long. The CDR3 here is CSASPHGRVQPQHF. In DNA form, the CDR3 reads TGCAGTGCTAGTCCCCATGGCCGAGTACAGCCCCAGCATTTT.

This clonotype has at least ten counts. This rearrangement joins TRBV7-9 to TRBJ1-1; D ambiguous. V dropped 3 bases and J dropped 1 base, with 9 bases sitting between them. The CDR3 contains 14 residues. Germline CDR1 and CDR2: SEHNR and FQNEAQ (reference sequence). CDR3 nucleotides: TGTGCCAGCAGCTTTGGCACCCAGAACACTGAAGCTTTCTTT. As protein: CASSFGTQNTEAFF.

In this sample, this clonotype turned up many times. This chain joins TRBV4-3 and TRBJ1-2, with TRBD1 matching over 7 bases. Germline V gene lookup returns CDR1 LGHNA and CDR2 YSLEER. Trimming removed 0 bases from V and 4 bases from J; junction bases left unmatched: 2. CDR3 length: 14 residues. The CDR3 region is CASSQDGQAYGYTF. The CDR3 DNA is TGCGCCAGCAGCCAAGATGGACAGGCCTATGGCTACACCTTC.

There are a few counts of this clonotype. The CDR3 sequence is CASSSTMRGEQFF. In DNA form, the CDR3 reads TGTGCCAGCAGCTCGACAATGCGAGGGGAGCAGTTCTTC. The chain joins TRBV5-6 to TRBJ2-1, with D perhaps matching TRBD2 (5 bases). With 3 bases removed from V and 10 bases from J, the gap between germline ends came to 14 bases. The CDR3 contains 13 residues. Germline V gene sequence: CDR1 SGHDT, CDR2 YYEEEE. Using reference TRBV5-6 and TRBJ2-1 for the parts outside the CDR3, the full variable domain is DAGVTQSPTHLIKTRGQQVTLRCSPKSGHDTVSWYQQALGQGPQFIFQYYEEEERQRGNFPDRFSGHQFPNYSSELNVNALLLGDSALYLCASSSTMRGEQFFGPGTRLTVL.